The 25 T cell receptor beta chains listed next were all sequenced from one sample in a study of T cells in Graves' hyperthyroidism and ophthalmopathy. Amplified TCR beta CDR3 regions derived from RNA transcripts. TCR CDR3 underwent first-round RT-PCR with the HTBI primer set. TCRdb redid the calling of the multiplex PCR reads with MiXCR, one entry per CDR3 protein. The sample gives a few hundred thousand distinct CDR3 sequences, about 14% of which show up once; around 14% is in the top ten. The sequenced sample consisted of blood. These receptors all stem from a woman aged 35 to 49 with Graves' hyperthyroidism.

This clonotype was seen only a few times. Written as DNA, the CDR3 is TGTGCCAGCAGCTTAGGGGGAAAAGGACTAGGTGCAGATACGCAGTATTTT. It is translated as CASSLGGKGLGADTQYF. The chain recombines TRBV11-3 with TRBJ2-3; 7 bases line up with TRBD2. CDR3 length: 17 residues. Germline trimming cut 1 base from V and 4 bases from J; bases unmatched to any gene: 11. Germline V gives CDR1 SGHNT, CDR2 YENEEA.

The chain has TRBV5-1 and TRBJ2-1, with a tentative D call TRBD2 (6 bases). The CDR3 extends over 16 amino acids. The germline V gene has CDR1 SGHRS and CDR2 YFSETQ. V shed 4 bases and J shed 3 bases, with 17 bases lying between them. CDR3 amino acids: CASSTTSPTGYNEQFF. CDR3 in DNA: TGCGCCAGCAGCACGACTAGTCCCACTGGCTACAATGAGCAGTTCTTC.

The table lists this clonotype with many counts. The chain combines TRBV3-1 with TRBJ1-4, with TRBD1 as a possible D gene (6 bases). V lost 1 base, J lost 1 base, and 7 bases lay in between. The CDR3 is made up of 15 amino acids. Germline values: CDR1 LGHDT, CDR2 YNNKEL (reference sequence). The CDR3 nucleotides read TGTGCCAGCAGCCAAGCGACAGGAACTAATGAAAAACTGTTTTTT. Protein sequence: CASSQATGTNEKLFF. Using reference TRBV3-1 and TRBJ1-4 for the parts outside the CDR3, the full variable domain is DTAVSQTPKYLVTQMGNDKSIKCEQNLGHDTMYWYKQDSKKFLKIMFSYNNKELIINETVPNRFSPKSPDKAHLNLHINSLELGDSAVYFCASSQATGTNEKLFFGSGTQLSVL.

This clonotype has ten or more counts. The gene calls are TRBV6-1 and TRBJ1-4, with D possibly matching TRBD1 (6 bases). The V end lost 7 bases, the J end lost 6 bases, and 15 bases lay between the germline ends. Germline CDR1 MNHNS, CDR2 SASEGT. There are 14 residues in the CDR3. This chain's CDR3 is CASTLGGGDEKLFF. For the CDR3, the DNA is TGTGCCAGCACCCTGGGGGGCGGCGATGAAAAACTGTTTTTT.

This clonotype was counted many times. J is TRBJ2-7 and V is TRBV3-1; TRBD1 agrees at 8 bases. Trimming cost V 4 bases and J 2 bases; bases outside gene matches: 7. Germline V gene data show CDR1 as LGHDT and CDR2 as YNNKEL (reference sequence). This CDR3 region has 15 residues. CDR3 protein: CASSPPGQVPYEQYF. CDR3 bases: TGTGCCAGCAGCCCACCGGGACAGGTTCCCTACGAGCAGTACTTC.

This clonotype appeared many times. J is TRBJ2-3 and V is TRBV5-1, with 7 bases matching TRBD2. V was pared by 0 bases and J by 6 bases, with 4 bases of the junction left unmatched. CDR1 is SGHRS, CDR2 YFSETQ, per germline. The CDR3 runs 14 residues. The CDR3 DNA is TGCGCCAGCAGCTTGGAGCGGGAAGGGGATACGCAGTATTTT. It yields the protein CASSLEREGDTQYF.

This clonotype showed up many times. V usage is TRBV7-8 and J usage is TRBJ1-1; D perhaps matches TRBD1 (6 bases). CDR3 length: 14 amino acids. Germline loops: CDR1 SGHVS, CDR2 FQNEAQ. V was clipped by 0 bases and J by 6 bases, with 11 bases between them. The CDR3 DNA follows: TGTGCCAGCAGCTTAGCCGGGACATCCTCTGAAGCTTTCTTT. Translation gives CASSLAGTSSEAFF.

The chain couples TRBV4-1 to TRBJ1-6; possible D gene TRBD1, 6 bases. Trimming pared 0 bases from V and 7 bases from J, leaving 10 bases between. CDR1 and CDR2 from the germline V gene are MGHRA and YSYEKL. This CDR3 region has 15 residues. CDR3 sequence: CASSQEAGENSPLHF. The CDR3, as DNA: TGCGCCAGCAGCCAAGAGGCAGGGGAAAATTCACCCCTCCACTTT.

Many counts were recorded for this clonotype. The gene calls are TRBV12-3 or TRBV12-4 and TRBJ2-2; 7 bases align to TRBD1. J gave up 1 base and V 1 base, and 0 bases lay outside the gene matches. The CDR3 is 15 residues long. The CDR3 here is CASSLGTGNTGELFF. The CDR3 DNA is TGTGCCAGCAGTTTAGGGACAGGGAACACCGGGGAGCTGTTTTTT.

This clonotype was counted ten times or more. The rearrangement uses TRBV6-1 and TRBJ2-5; D might be TRBD1 (6 bases). Germline V gene data show CDR1 as MNHNS and CDR2 as SASEGT. Trimming stripped 5 bases from V and 2 bases from J, with 12 bases between. This CDR3 comprises 14 residues. CDR3 in DNA: TGTGCCAGCAGTCAACAGGGCGGGCAAGAGACCCAGTACTTC. Translation gives CASSQQGGQETQYF.

This clonotype came up many times. This chain's CDR3 is CASSGGQGRGTGELFF. The CDR3 DNA sequence: TGTGCCAGCAGTGGAGGACAGGGGCGCGGGACCGGGGAGCTGTTTTTT. J is TRBJ2-2 and V is TRBV6-1; 9 bases fit TRBD1. Trimming removed 4 bases from V and 5 bases from J; junction bases left unmatched: 8. Germline V gives CDR1 MNHNS, CDR2 SASEGT. This CDR3 region has 16 residues.

This clonotype has at least ten counts. This chain joins TRBV20-1 and TRBJ2-1, with D tentatively TRBD1 or TRBD2 (5 bases each). Germline loops: CDR1 DFQATT, CDR2 SNEGSKA (reference sequence). CDR3 length equals 11 residues. Trimming removed 4 bases from V and 8 bases from J, with 9 bases in between. CDR3 protein: CSAKQGHEQFF. The DNA for the CDR3 is TGCAGTGCTAAGCAGGGACATGAGCAGTTCTTC.

The J gene is TRBJ2-5, the V gene TRBV4-1; D gene uncertain. The germline gives CDR1 MGHRA, CDR2 YSYEKL. Trimming cost V 9 bases and J 5 bases, with 19 bases left between them. The CDR3 runs to 14 residues. The CDR3 bases are TGCGCCAGTACATCCTCCGGGCTAGGGGAGACCCAGTACTTC. Translation: CASTSSGLGETQYF.

This clonotype occurred a few times. The V call is TRBV28, the J call TRBJ1-2; the D gene is possibly TRBD1 (5 bases). V was pared by 7 bases and J by 4 bases, with 19 bases between. CDR1 is MDHEN and CDR2 is SYDVKM in the germline V gene. The CDR3 sequence is 15 residues long. CDR3 loop: CASTSRVQISYGYTF. The CDR3 coding sequence is TGTGCCAGCACCTCCAGGGTCCAGATTAGCTATGGCTACACCTTC.

The table lists this clonotype with many counts. This CDR3 reads CASSTDRAGRTYEQYF. CDR3 nucleotides: TGTGCCAGCAGTACCGATAGGGCGGGGCGTACCTACGAGCAGTACTTC. The chain links TRBV6-1 to TRBJ2-7, with D possibly matching TRBD2 (6 bases). Germline lookup yields CDR1 MNHNS and CDR2 SASEGT. CDR3 length: 16 amino acids. V was cut by 5 bases and J by 2 bases, with 19 bases left in between.

The chain combines TRBV29-1 with TRBJ1-2; 9 bases are shared with TRBD1. V lost 4 bases to trimming and J lost 8 bases; unmatched junction nucleotides: 11. Germline V CDR1 and CDR2: SQVTM, ANQGSEA. The CDR3 has 14 residues. CDR3 in DNA: TGCAGCGTTGTTGAACGAGGGACAGGGTCAGGCTACACCTTC. Protein product: CSVVERGTGSGYTF.

The chain links TRBV6-1 to TRBJ2-1; no definite D call. CDR1 MNHNS and CDR2 SASEGT come from the germline V gene. V lost 6 bases to trimming and J lost 2 bases, with 11 bases between them. This CDR3 has 14 residues. In DNA, the CDR3 is TGTGCCAGCAGAGAATCTCTCACCTACAATGAGCAGTTCTTC. Translated, it gives CASRESLTYNEQFF.

There are many counts of this clonotype. CDR3 protein: CASGNDRVGELFF. The CDR3, as DNA: TGTGCCAGCGGCAATGACAGGGTTGGGGAGCTGTTTTTT. V and J are TRBV7-2 and TRBJ2-2, with 7 bases that match TRBD1. The V and J ends lost 8 bases and 8 bases, in that order; junction bases with no gene match: 8. Germline CDR1 is SGHTA and CDR2 is FQGNSA. The CDR3 length is 13 residues.

This clonotype has a handful of counts. The J gene is TRBJ2-7, the V gene TRBV18; no reliable D call. Looked up from germline, CDR1 is KGHSH and CDR2 is LQKENI. This CDR3 has 14 amino acids. Trimming stripped 4 bases from V and 3 bases from J, with 13 bases between. Here the CDR3 DNA reads TGTGCCAGCTCACGACCCTCCCAGGACTACGAGCAGTACTTC. Translating it yields CASSRPSQDYEQYF.

This clonotype turned up a few times. The chain joins TRBV6-1 to TRBJ2-1, with D perhaps matching TRBD2 (5 bases). The CDR3 is made up of 13 amino acids. Trimming removed 6 bases from V and 8 bases from J, with 14 bases in between. In germline, CDR1 is MNHNS, CDR2 SASEGT. In DNA, the CDR3 is TGTGCCAGCAGCTTCTACCGGGGAGATGAGCAGTTCTTC. Encoded protein: CASSFYRGDEQFF.

This sequence joins TRBV19 and TRBJ1-5; 7 bases align to TRBD1. This CDR3 comprises 16 residues. Looked up from germline, CDR1 is LNHDA and CDR2 is SQIVND (reference sequence). The trim removed 3 bases at V and 7 bases at J, leaving 12 bases unmatched. The CDR3 nucleotides are TGTGCCAGTAGTATCCCAGGGGGGGGGGATTCACAGCCCCAGCATTTT. Its translation: CASSIPGGGDSQPQHF.

This clonotype was found a few times. One base away lies a much larger clone, so this may be a sequencing read error. The chain couples TRBV5-1 to TRBJ2-7; 8 bases match TRBD1. CDR3 length: 15 residues. Germline V gene sequence: CDR1 SGHRS, CDR2 YFSETQ. CDR3 sequence: CACSPRTGNSYEQYF. In DNA, the CDR3 is TGCGCCTGCAGCCCTCGGACAGGGAACTCCTACGAGCAGTACTTC.

The table lists this clonotype with many counts. This rearrangement joins TRBV20-1 to TRBJ2-7; D is ambiguous. Trimming left V 0 bases short and J 1 base short, with 10 bases between. This CDR3 has 14 residues. Germline-derived CDR1 and CDR2 are DFQATT and SNEGSKA (reference sequence). CDR3 loop: CSARDLGTSYEQYF. CDR3 coding DNA: TGCAGTGCTAGAGATCTGGGTACGTCCTACGAGCAGTACTTC.

In this sample, this clonotype turned up many times. The chain carries TRBV5-1 and TRBJ2-7; 10 bases agree with TRBD1. Trimming cost V 4 bases and J 3 bases; bases outside gene matches: 7. Germline CDR1 and CDR2: SGHRS and YFSETQ. The CDR3 covers 15 residues. CDR3 amino acids: CASSTGTGALYEQYF. CDR3 DNA sequence: TGCGCCAGCAGCACAGGGACAGGGGCCCTCTACGAGCAGTACTTC.

The chain couples TRBV27 to TRBJ2-3; D is possibly TRBD2 (5 bases). V lost 5 bases and J lost 4, with 22 bases in between. This CDR3 has 17 residues. Germline V lookup: CDR1 MNHEY, CDR2 SMNVEV (reference sequence). The CDR3 spells CASSPPPRGITSDTQYF. The CDR3 nucleotides are TGTGCCAGCAGTCCCCCCCCACGGGGAATTACTTCAGATACGCAGTATTTT.